The 2 T cell receptor beta chains in this list originate from one sample, sequenced in a study of T cell responses to AZD1222 COVID-19 vaccine. The table came from immunoSEQ multiplex PCR; TCRdb's copy has only in-frame clones and leaves some out. The sample lists approximately 110,000 clones; about nine tenths were seen once. Sample: peripheral blood, taken on day 0 of AZD1222 vaccination. These receptors were obtained from an adult in good health.

Note on this clone: Other DNA sequences in this specimen translate into the identical CDR3. The J gene is TRBJ2-7, the V gene TRBV7-9; D is uncertain. CDR1 and CDR2 (germline): SEHNR, FQNEAQ (reference sequence). The CDR3 spans 11 residues. The ends were cut back, 2 bases at V and 2 bases at J, with 1 base in the middle. The CDR3, as DNA: TGTGCCAGCAGCTTAACCTACGAGCAGTACTTC. It specifies CASSLTYEQYF.

This chain joins TRBV5-6 and TRBJ1-2; D is unclear. The CDR3 is 13 residues long. V was cut by 0 bases and J by 10 bases, with 13 bases left in between. Germline V lookup: CDR1 SGHDT, CDR2 YYEEEE. The CDR3 sequence: CASSLAATPSYTF. DNA of the CDR3: TGTGCCAGCAGCTTGGCCGCGACCCCCTCCTACACCTTC.